Following are 8 T cell receptor beta chains from one sample sequenced in a study of blood T cell repertoires in COVID-19. Libraries were prepared by immunoSEQ multiplex PCR; TCRdb keeps only in-frame clonotypes and omits some of them. Among around 120,000 clones listed, less than 95% were seen once. The specimen sequenced was peripheral blood. The source is a human donor with active COVID-19. The donor label of this sample is uncertain.

The chain carries TRBV7-2 and TRBJ1-1, with D maybe TRBD1 (5 bases). Trimming stripped 5 bases from V and 4 bases from J, with 14 bases between. Germline-derived CDR1 and CDR2 are SGHTA and FQGNSA. There are 14 residues in the CDR3. CDR3 nucleotide sequence: TGTGCCAGCAGCCAAGAGTGGGGGGGCACTGAAGCTTTCTTT. Amino acids: CASSQEWGGTEAFF.

Comments on this clone: Sequence at one end of the junction differs from germline and may be a read error. The rearrangement links TRBV7-6 to TRBJ2-1; 7 nucleotides agree with TRBD1. Germline-derived CDR1 and CDR2 are SGHVS and FNYEAQ. This CDR3 is built from 12 residues. The CDR3 DNA follows: TGTGCCAGCAGCTTAGACAGGGGCAAGCAATTCTTC. It codes for CASSLDRGKQFF.

J is TRBJ1-4 and V is TRBV9, with D unresolved. V dropped 3 bases and J dropped 4 bases, with 10 bases sitting between them. Germline CDR1 is SGDLS and CDR2 is YYNGEE. The CDR3 runs 14 residues. CDR3 sequence reads: CASSASSINEKLFF. In nucleotides, the CDR3 is TGTGCCAGCAGCGCCTCTAGTATTAATGAAAAACTGTTTTTT. Based on the CDR3 plus reference TRBV9 and TRBJ1-4, the full variable domain is DSGVTQTPKHLITATGQRVTLRCSPRSGDLSVYWYQQSLDQGLQFLIQYYNGEERAKGNILERFSAQQFPDLHSELNLSSLELGDSALYFCASSASSINEKLFFGSGTQLSVL.

The chain couples TRBV5-1 to TRBJ1-3; D gene ambiguous. The CDR3 covers 14 residues. CDR1 and CDR2 (germline): SGHRS, YFSETQ. Trimming cost V 3 bases and J 1 base, with 8 bases left between them. The CDR3 coding sequence is TGCGCCAGCAGCTCATCAGCGTCTGGAAACACCATATATTTT. Its protein is CASSSSASGNTIYF.

The genes are TRBV7-2 and TRBJ2-5; D might be TRBD2 (5 bases). The germline CDR1 and CDR2 sequences are SGHTA and FQGNSA. CDR3 length: 13 residues. The V end lost 2 bases, the J end lost 3 bases, and 7 bases lay between the germline ends. CDR3 protein: CASSLLREETQYF. The CDR3 DNA sequence: TGTGCCAGCAGCTTATTGAGGGAAGAGACCCAGTACTTC.

The CDR3: CATSRDQTGQGKAFF. DNA of the CDR3: TGTGCCACCAGCAGAGACCAGACAGGACAGGGTAAAGCTTTCTTT. The chain couples TRBV15 to TRBJ1-1; 8 nucleotides line up with TRBD1. The CDR3 consists of 15 residues. From germline, CDR1 is LNHNV and CDR2 YYDKDF (reference sequence). Trimming removed 0 bases from V and 9 bases from J; junction bases left unmatched: 9.

CDR3 amino acids: CASSFNPASGGEQYF. CDR3 in DNA: TGTGCCAGCAGTTTTAATCCGGCTAGCGGGGGCGAGCAGTACTTC. The rearrangement links TRBV27 to TRBJ2-7, with 10 bases matching TRBD2. J gave up 6 bases and V 3 bases, and 8 bases lay outside the gene matches. Germline V gene lookup returns CDR1 MNHEY and CDR2 SMNVEV (reference sequence). CDR3 length equals 15 residues.

The genes are TRBV12-3 or TRBV12-4 and TRBJ1-1; the D gene is possibly TRBD1 (5 bases). Trimming left V 2 bases short and J 3 bases short, with 7 bases between. The CDR3 runs 13 residues. The CDR3 DNA is TGTGCCAGCAGTTTAAAAGGGGACACTGAAGCTTTCTTT. Protein sequence: CASSLKGDTEAFF.